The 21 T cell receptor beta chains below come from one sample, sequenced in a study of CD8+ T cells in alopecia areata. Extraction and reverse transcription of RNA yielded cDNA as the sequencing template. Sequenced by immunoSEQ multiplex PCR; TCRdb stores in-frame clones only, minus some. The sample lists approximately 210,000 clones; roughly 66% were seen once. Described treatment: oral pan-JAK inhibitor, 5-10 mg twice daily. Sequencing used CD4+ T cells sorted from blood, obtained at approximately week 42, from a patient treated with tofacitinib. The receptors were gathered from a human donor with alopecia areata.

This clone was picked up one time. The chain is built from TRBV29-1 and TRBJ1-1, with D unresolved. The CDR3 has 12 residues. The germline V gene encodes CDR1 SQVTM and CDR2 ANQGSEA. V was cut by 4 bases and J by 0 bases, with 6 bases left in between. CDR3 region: CSVVNLNTEAFF. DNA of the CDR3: TGCAGCGTTGTAAACCTGAACACTGAAGCTTTCTTT.

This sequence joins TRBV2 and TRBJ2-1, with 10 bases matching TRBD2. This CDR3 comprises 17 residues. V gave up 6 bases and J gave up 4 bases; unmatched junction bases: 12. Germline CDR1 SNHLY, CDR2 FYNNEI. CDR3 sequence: CASSVRSGGKFYNEQFF. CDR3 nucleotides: TGTGCCAGCAGCGTCCGTAGCGGGGGGAAGTTTTACAATGAGCAGTTCTTC.

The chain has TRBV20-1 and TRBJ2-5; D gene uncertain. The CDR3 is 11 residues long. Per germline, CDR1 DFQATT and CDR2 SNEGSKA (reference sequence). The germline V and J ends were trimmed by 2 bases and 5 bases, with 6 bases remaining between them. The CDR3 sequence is CSARSDETQYF. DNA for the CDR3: TGCAGTGCTAGATCTGACGAGACCCAGTACTTC.

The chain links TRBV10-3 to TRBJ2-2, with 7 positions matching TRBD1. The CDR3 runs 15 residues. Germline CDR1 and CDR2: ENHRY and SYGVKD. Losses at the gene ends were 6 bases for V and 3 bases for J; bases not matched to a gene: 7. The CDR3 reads CAISPDRDYTGELFF. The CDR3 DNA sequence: TGTGCCATCAGCCCCGACAGGGATTACACCGGGGAGCTGTTTTTT.

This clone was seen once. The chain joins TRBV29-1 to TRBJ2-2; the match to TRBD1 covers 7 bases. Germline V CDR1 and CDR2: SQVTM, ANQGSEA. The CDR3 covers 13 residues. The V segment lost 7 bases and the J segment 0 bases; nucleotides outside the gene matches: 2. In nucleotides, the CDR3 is TGCAGCGGAACAGGGGCGAACACCGGGGAGCTGTTTTTT. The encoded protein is CSGTGANTGELFF.

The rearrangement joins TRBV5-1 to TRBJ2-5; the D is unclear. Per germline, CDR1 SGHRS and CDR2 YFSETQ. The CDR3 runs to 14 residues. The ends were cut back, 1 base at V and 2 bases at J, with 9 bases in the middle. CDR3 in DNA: TGCGCCAGCAGCTTGCTCTCGGTACAAGAGACCCAGTACTTC. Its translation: CASSLLSVQETQYF. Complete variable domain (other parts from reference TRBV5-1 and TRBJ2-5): KAGVTQTPRYLIKTRGQQVTLSCSPISGHRSVSWYQQTPGQGLQFLFEYFSETQRNKGNFPGRFSGRQFSNSRSEMNVSTLELGDSALYLCASSLLSVQETQYFGPGTRLLVL.

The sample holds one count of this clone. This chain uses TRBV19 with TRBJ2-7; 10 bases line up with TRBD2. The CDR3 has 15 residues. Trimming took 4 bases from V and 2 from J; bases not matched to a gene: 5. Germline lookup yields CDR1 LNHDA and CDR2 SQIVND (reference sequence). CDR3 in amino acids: CASSTLAGRAYEQYF. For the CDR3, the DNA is TGTGCCAGTAGTACACTAGCGGGGCGGGCCTACGAGCAGTACTTC.

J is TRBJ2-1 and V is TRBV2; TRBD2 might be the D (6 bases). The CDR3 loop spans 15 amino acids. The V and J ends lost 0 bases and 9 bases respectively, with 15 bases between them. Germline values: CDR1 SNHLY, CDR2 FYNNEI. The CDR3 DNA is TGTGCCAGCAGTGAAGCCACCGTAGCAGCGGGTGAGCAGTTCTTC. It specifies CASSEATVAAGEQFF.

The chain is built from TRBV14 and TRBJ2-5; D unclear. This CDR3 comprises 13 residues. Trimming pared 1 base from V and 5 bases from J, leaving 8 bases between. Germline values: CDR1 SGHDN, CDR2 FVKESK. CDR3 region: CASSQVDGETQYF. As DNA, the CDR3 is TGTGCCAGCAGCCAAGTTGATGGGGAGACCCAGTACTTC.

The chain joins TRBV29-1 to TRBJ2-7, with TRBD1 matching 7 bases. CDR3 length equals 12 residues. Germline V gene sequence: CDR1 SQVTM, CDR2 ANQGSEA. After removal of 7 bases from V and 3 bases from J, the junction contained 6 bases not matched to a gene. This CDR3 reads CSGGQQVYEQYF. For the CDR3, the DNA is TGCAGCGGGGGACAGCAAGTCTACGAGCAGTACTTC.

The CDR3 is CSVSGILLETQYF. CDR3 DNA sequence: TGCAGCGTTTCAGGGATCCTATTGGAGACCCAGTACTTC. The V gene is TRBV29-1, the J gene TRBJ2-5; D may be TRBD1 (5 bases). The CDR3 is 13 amino acids. Trimming removed 5 bases at V and 5 bases at J, with 15 bases between. The germline V gene encodes CDR1 SQVTM and CDR2 ANQGSEA.

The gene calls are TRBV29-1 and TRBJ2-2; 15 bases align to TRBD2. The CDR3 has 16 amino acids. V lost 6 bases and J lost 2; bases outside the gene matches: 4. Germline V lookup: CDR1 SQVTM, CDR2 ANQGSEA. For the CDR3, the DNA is TGCAGCGTCCGGACTAGCGGGGGGGCTAACACCGGGGAGCTGTTTTTT. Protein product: CSVRTSGGANTGELFF.

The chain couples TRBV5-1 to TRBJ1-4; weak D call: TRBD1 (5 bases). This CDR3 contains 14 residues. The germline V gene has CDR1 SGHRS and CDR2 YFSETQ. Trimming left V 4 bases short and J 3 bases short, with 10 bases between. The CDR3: CASSIGAANEKLFF. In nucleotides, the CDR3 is TGCGCCAGCAGCATAGGGGCGGCTAATGAAAAACTGTTTTTT. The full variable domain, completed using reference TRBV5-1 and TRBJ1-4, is KAGVTQTPRYLIKTRGQQVTLSCSPISGHRSVSWYQQTPGQGLQFLFEYFSETQRNKGNFPGRFSGRQFSNSRSEMNVSTLELGDSALYLCASSIGAANEKLFFGSGTQLSVL.

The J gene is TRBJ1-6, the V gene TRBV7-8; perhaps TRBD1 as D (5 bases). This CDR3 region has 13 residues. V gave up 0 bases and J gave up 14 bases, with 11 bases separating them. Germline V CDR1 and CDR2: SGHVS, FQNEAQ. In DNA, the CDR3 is TGTGCCAGCAGCTTAGCATCCGGGACCACCCTCCACTTT. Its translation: CASSLASGTTLHF. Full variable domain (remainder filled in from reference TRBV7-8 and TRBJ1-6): GAGVSQSPRYKVAKRGQDVALRCDPISGHVSLFWYQQALGQGPEFLTYFQNEAQLDKSGLPSDRFFAERPEGSVSTLKIQRTQQEDSAVYLCASSLASGTTLHFGNGTRLTVT.

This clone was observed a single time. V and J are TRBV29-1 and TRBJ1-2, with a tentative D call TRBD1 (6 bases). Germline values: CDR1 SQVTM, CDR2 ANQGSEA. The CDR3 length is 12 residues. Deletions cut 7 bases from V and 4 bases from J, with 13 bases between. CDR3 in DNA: TGCAGCGAGCGTACAGGGTCCTATGGCTACACCTTC. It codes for CSERTGSYGYTF.

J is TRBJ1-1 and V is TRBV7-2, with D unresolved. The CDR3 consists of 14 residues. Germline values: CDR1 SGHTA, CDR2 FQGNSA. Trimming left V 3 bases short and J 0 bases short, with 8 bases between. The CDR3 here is CASSFGGMNTEAFF. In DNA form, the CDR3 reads TGTGCCAGCAGCTTTGGAGGAATGAACACTGAAGCTTTCTTT. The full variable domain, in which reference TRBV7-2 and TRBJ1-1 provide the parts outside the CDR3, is GAGVSQSPSNKVTEKGKDVELRCDPISGHTALYWYRQSLGQGLEFLIYFQGNSAPDKSGLPSDRFSAERTGGSVSTLTIQRTQQEDSAVYLCASSFGGMNTEAFFGQGTRLTVV.

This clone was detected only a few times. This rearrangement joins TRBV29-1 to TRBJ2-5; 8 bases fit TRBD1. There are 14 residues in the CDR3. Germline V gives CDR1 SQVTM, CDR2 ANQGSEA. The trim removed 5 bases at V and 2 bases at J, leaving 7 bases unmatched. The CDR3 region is CSVRSGTGQETQYF. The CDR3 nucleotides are TGCAGCGTTCGCTCCGGGACAGGACAAGAGACCCAGTACTTC.

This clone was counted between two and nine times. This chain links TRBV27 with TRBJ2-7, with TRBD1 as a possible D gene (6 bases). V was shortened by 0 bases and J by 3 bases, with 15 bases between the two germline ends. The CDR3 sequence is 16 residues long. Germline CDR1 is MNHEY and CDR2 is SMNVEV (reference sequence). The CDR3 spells CASSLSPPGVGYEQYF. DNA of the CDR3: TGTGCCAGCAGTTTATCTCCCCCAGGGGTAGGCTACGAGCAGTACTTC.

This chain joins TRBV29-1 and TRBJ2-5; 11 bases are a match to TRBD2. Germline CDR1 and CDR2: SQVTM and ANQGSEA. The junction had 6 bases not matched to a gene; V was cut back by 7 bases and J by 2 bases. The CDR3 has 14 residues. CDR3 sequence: CSAPSGGPQETQYF. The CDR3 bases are TGCAGCGCACCTAGCGGGGGGCCACAAGAGACCCAGTACTTC.

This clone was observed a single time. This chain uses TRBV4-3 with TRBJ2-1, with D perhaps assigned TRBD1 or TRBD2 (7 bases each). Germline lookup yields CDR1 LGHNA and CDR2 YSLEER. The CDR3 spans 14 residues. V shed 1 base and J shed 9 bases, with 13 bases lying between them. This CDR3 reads CASSQGQGEGEQFF. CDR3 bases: TGCGCCAGCAGCCAAGGGCAGGGGGAGGGTGAGCAGTTCTTC.

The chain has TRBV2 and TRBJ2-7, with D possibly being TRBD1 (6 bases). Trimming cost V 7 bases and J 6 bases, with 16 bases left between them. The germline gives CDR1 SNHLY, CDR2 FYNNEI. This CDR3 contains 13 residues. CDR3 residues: CASTPQGGVEQYF. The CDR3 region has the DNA TGTGCCAGCACCCCACAGGGTGGGGTCGAGCAGTACTTC.